One and the same sample provided the 13 T cell receptor beta chains below, sequenced in a study of regulatory T cells in long-lasting Graves disease listed by TCRdb under 2021. The intended sense of this specimen's time point label: newly diagnosed GD, antithyroid drugs for less than 3 months. For both TCR sequencing and RNA sequencing, RNA was extracted from PBMCs using TRIzol. Receptor amplification or capture employed multiplex PCR. The reads were generated on an Illumina HiSeq 4000. To build TCR beta libraries, CDR3 regions were amplified by Arm-PCR using iRepertoire HTBI primers. TCRdb reworked the public reads: Q25 trimming with fastp, MiXCR clone assembly, productive beta chains retained. Rows are unified per CDR3 protein, each entry keeping the most common DNA and genes. Counted in this sample were roughly 350,000 distinct CDR3 sequences; approximately 16% of them appeared once. Roughly 27% of the sample lies in the top ten.

The data also belong to a second study, concerning T cells in Graves' hyperthyroidism and ophthalmopathy.

Sequencing was performed on peripheral blood mononuclear cells (PBMCs), taken at new diagnosis, from a patient treated with antithyroid drugs. Every receptor here comes from a man aged 35 to 55 with Graves disease. Donor details come from another sample of the same person, matched by shared clones.

This sequence joins TRBV2 and TRBJ2-1; TRBD2 agrees at 8 bases. The DNA matches TRBJ2-5 better at its end, which makes the J call doubtful. This CDR3 region has 16 residues. The V gene's germline CDR1 is SNHLY and CDR2 FYNNEI. The CDR3 protein is CASSDNGGAWQETQYF. The CDR3 region has the DNA TGTGCCAGCAGTGATAACGGGGGGGCCTGGCAAGAGACCCAGTACTTC.

This clonotype was recorded at least ten times. The chain couples TRBV30 to TRBJ1-5; D unresolved. Trimming pared 1 base from V and 2 bases from J, leaving 12 bases between. CDR1 and CDR2 (germline): GTSNPN, SVGIG (reference sequence). This CDR3 is built from 15 residues. CDR3 residues: CAWSGHLGGNQPQHF. DNA for the CDR3: TGTGCCTGGAGTGGACACTTAGGTGGCAATCAGCCCCAGCATTTT. The complete variable domain, with remaining parts taken from reference TRBV30 and TRBJ1-5, reads SQTIHQWPATLVQPVGSPLSLECTVEGTSNPNLYWYRQAAGRGLQLLFYSVGIGQISSEVPQNLSASRPQDRQFILSSKKLLLSDSGFYLCAWSGHLGGNQPQHFGDGTRLSIL.

The chain joins TRBV4-3 to TRBJ2-5, with TRBD1 identical over 8 bases. CDR1 and CDR2 (germline): LGHNA, YSLEER. The CDR3 runs to 15 residues. Germline trimming cut 4 bases from V and 5 bases from J; bases unmatched to any gene: 9. The CDR3 DNA reads TGCGCCAGCAGCCCGACGGGACAGGCGGGCGAGACCCAGTACTTC. Translating gives CASSPTGQAGETQYF.

A note on this clonotype: Since a much larger clone is just one base distant, this may be a read error. This CDR3 is missing its conserved last phenylalanine or tryptophan, likely due to a read error. In DNA form, the CDR3 reads TGCGCCAGCAGCTTCGACAGGGTGGGCATGACCCAGTACCTC. Its translation: CASSFDRVGMTQYL. This rearrangement joins TRBV5-1 to TRBJ2-5, with 7 bases lining up with TRBD1. The ends lost 2 bases at V and 7 bases at J; junction bases unmatched: 8. The germline gives CDR1 SGHRS, CDR2 YFSETQ. This CDR3 is built from 14 residues.

This clonotype was detected ten times or more. The V and J genes are TRBV6-5 and TRBJ2-7; TRBD2 might be the D (5 bases). Germline V gene data show CDR1 as MNHEY and CDR2 as SVGAGI. The CDR3 consists of 16 residues. The V end was cut by 0 bases, the J end by 0 bases, with 12 bases between. For the CDR3, the DNA is TGTGCCAGCAGTTACTCGACCGGACTGCACTCCTACGAGCAGTACTTC. This codes for CASSYSTGLHSYEQYF.

This clonotype was recorded at least ten times. The J gene is TRBJ2-1, the V gene TRBV20-1, with 10 positions matching TRBD2. V shed 0 bases, J shed 8 bases, and the junction held 16 bases outside the gene matches. The CDR3 totals 18 residues. Germline CDR1 reads DFQATT; CDR2 reads SNEGSKA (reference sequence). The CDR3 region has the DNA TGCAGTGCTAGAGATTTTTTGCCTAGCGGGGGTAACCTAGATGAGCAGTTCTTC. It is translated as CSARDFLPSGGNLDEQFF.

This sequence joins TRBV14 and TRBJ2-3; 7 nucleotides line up with TRBD1. CDR3 length equals 17 residues. The J segment lost 2 bases and the V segment lost 0 bases, leaving 8 bases of the junction unmatched. In germline, CDR1 is SGHDN, CDR2 FVKESK. This CDR3 is CASSQDLRDSYTDTQYF. The CDR3 DNA reads as TGTGCCAGCAGCCAAGATCTCCGGGACAGTTACACAGATACGCAGTATTTT.

V and J are TRBV19 and TRBJ1-6; D remains ambiguous. The CDR3 sequence is 12 residues long. Germline CDR1 and CDR2: LNHDA and SQIVND (reference sequence). Trimming shortened V by 6 bases and J by 8 bases, and 8 bases separated the two germline ends. The CDR3 sequence: CASSLVDSPLHF. CDR3 nucleotides: TGTGCCAGTAGCCTGGTTGATTCACCCCTCCACTTT.

A few counts support this clonotype. The chain is built from TRBV24-1 and TRBJ1-1; D is ambiguous. The germline V gene encodes CDR1 KGHDR and CDR2 SFDVKD. Deletions cut 9 bases from V and 4 bases from J, with 20 bases between. The CDR3 sequence is 15 residues long. CDR3 protein: CATRMGGEGTTEAFF. Here the CDR3 DNA reads TGTGCCACCCGGATGGGCGGGGAAGGAACCACTGAAGCTTTCTTT.

This clonotype was detected a few times. The chain links TRBV7-9 to TRBJ2-7; perhaps TRBD2 as D (5 bases). CDR1 and CDR2 from the germline V gene are SEHNR and FQNEAQ (reference sequence). This CDR3 spans 15 amino acids. With 5 bases removed from V and 3 bases from J, the gap between germline ends came to 17 bases. CDR3 nucleotide sequence: TGTGCCAGCAGCCCGAACGGGGTCCCCCTCTACGAGCAGTACTTC. Amino acid sequence: CASSPNGVPLYEQYF.

This clonotype was recorded many times. The CDR3 nucleotides are TGTGCCAGCAGCCCAAGTGGGAGCACAGATACGCAGTATTTT. Translating it yields CASSPSGSTDTQYF. V is TRBV7-9 and J is TRBJ2-3, with D uncertain. The CDR3 length is 14 residues. V lost 5 bases, J lost 0 bases, and 9 bases lay in between. Germline CDR1 is SEHNR and CDR2 is FQNEAQ (reference sequence).

The chain uses TRBV5-4 and TRBJ1-1, with D unclear. Germline-derived CDR1 and CDR2 are SGHNT and YYREEE (reference sequence). The V gene lost 2 bases and the J gene lost 5 bases, with 10 bases spanning the gap. The CDR3 contains 13 residues. The CDR3 region has the DNA TGTGCCAGCAGCTTTGAGGCTGGGACTGAAGCTTTCTTT. It yields the protein CASSFEAGTEAFF. Variable domain in full (rest from reference TRBV5-4 and TRBJ1-1): ETGVTQSPTHLIKTRGQQVTLRCSSQSGHNTVSWYQQALGQGPQFIFQYYREEENGRGNFPPRFSGLQFPNYSSELNVNALELDDSALYLCASSFEAGTEAFFGQGTRLTVV.

Many counts were recorded for this clonotype. V and J are TRBV7-2 and TRBJ2-7, with D possibly being TRBD1 (6 bases). This CDR3 spans 13 amino acids. V was trimmed by 1 base and J by 6 bases, leaving 10 bases between them. In germline, CDR1 is SGHTA, CDR2 FQGNSA. DNA of the CDR3: TGTGCCAGCAGCTTAGAACAGGGACGCGAGCAGTACTTC. The encoded protein is CASSLEQGREQYF.